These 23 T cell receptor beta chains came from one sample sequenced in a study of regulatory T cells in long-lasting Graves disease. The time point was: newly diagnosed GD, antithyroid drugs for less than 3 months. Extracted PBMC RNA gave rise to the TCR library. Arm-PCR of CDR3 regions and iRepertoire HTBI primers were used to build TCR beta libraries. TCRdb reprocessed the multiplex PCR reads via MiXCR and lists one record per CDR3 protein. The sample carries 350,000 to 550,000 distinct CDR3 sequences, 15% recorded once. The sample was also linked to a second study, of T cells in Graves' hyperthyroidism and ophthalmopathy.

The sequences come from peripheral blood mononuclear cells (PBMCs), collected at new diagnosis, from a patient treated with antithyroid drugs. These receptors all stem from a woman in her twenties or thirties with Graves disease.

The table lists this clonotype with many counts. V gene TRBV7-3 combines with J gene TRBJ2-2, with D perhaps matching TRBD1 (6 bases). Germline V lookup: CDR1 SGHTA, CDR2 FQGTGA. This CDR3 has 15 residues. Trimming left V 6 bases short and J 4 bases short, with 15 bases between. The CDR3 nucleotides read TGTGCCAGCAGTCGCCAGGGACACCTCACCGGGGAGCTGTTTTTT. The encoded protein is CASSRQGHLTGELFF.

The CDR3 region has the DNA TGTGCCAGCAGCTCGGAGGGGCGCTACACCTTC. Amino acids: CASSSEGRYTF. J is TRBJ1-2 and V is TRBV9; TRBD1 is a possible D gene (5 bases). The CDR3 totals 11 residues. Germline-derived CDR1 and CDR2 are SGDLS and YYNGEE. The V and J ends lost 4 bases and 9 bases respectively, with 10 bases between them.

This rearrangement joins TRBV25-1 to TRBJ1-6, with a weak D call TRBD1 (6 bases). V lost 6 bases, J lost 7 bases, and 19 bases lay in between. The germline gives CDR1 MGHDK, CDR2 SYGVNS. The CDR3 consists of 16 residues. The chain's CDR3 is CASRSNEWTANSPLHF. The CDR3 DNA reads TGTGCCAGCAGGAGTAATGAGTGGACAGCGAATTCACCCCTCCACTTT. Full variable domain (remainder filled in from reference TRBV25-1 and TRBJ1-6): EADIYQTPRYLVIGTGKKITLECSQTMGHDKMYWYQQDPGMELHLIHYSYGVNSTEKGDLSSESTVSRIRTEHFPLTLESARPSHTSQYLCASRSNEWTANSPLHFGNGTRLTVT.

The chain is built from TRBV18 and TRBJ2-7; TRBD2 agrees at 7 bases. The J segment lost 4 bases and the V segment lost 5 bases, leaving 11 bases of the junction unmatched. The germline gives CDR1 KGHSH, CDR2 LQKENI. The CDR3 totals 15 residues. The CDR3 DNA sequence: TGTGCCAGCTCAACCACGGGCGGGAGTAAATACGAGCAGTACTTC. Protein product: CASSTTGGSKYEQYF.

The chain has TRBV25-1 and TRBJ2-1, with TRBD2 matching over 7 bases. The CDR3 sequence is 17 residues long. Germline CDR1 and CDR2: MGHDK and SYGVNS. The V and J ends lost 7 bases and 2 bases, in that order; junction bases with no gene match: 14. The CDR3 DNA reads TGTGCCAGCACCTACCTCACGGGCGGGAGAACCTACAATGAGCAGTTCTTC. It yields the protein CASTYLTGGRTYNEQFF.

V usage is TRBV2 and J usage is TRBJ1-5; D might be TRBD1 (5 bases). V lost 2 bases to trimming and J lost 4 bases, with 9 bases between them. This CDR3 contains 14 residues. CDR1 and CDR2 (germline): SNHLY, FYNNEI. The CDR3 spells CASSELGGNQPQHF. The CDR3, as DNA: TGTGCCAGCAGTGAATTGGGGGGAAATCAGCCCCAGCATTTT.

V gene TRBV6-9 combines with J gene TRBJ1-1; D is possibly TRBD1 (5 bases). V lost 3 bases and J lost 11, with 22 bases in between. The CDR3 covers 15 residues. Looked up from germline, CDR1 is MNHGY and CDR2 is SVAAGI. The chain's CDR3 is CASSYSGTHIPGAFF. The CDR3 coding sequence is TGTGCCAGCAGTTACTCCGGGACCCATATCCCGGGGGCTTTCTTT.

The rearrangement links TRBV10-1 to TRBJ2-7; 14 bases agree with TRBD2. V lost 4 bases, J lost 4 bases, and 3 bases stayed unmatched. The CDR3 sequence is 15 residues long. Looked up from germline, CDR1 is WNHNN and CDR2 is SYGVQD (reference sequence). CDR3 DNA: TGCGCCAGCAGTGCCGGACTAGCGGGAGGTTACGAGCAGTACTTC. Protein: CASSAGLAGGYEQYF.

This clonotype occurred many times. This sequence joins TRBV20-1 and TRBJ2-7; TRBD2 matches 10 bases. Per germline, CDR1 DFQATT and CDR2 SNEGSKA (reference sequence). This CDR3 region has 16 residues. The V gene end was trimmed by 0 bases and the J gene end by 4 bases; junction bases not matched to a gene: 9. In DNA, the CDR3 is TGCAGTGCTAGAGATCCCTCAGCGGGAGGGATTTACGAGCAGTACTTC. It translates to CSARDPSAGGIYEQYF.

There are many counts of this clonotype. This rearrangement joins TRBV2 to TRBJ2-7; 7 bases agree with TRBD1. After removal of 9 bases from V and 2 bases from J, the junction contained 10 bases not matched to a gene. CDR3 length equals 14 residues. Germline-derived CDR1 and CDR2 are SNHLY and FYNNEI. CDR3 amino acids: CARSGGESTYEQYF. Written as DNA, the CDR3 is TGTGCCAGATCAGGGGGAGAATCGACCTACGAGCAGTACTTC. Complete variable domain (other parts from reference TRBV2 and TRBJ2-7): EPEVTQTPSHQVTQMGQEVILRCVPISNHLYFYWYRQILGQKVEFLVSFYNNEISEKSEIFDDQFSVERPDGSNFTLKIRSTKLEDSAMYFCARSGGESTYEQYFGPGTRLTVT.

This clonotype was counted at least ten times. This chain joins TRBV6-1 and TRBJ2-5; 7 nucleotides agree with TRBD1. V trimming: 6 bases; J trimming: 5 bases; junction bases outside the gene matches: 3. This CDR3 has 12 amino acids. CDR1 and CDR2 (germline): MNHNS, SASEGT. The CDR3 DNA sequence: TGTGCCAGCAGACAGGGGTCCGAGACCCAGTACTTC. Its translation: CASRQGSETQYF.

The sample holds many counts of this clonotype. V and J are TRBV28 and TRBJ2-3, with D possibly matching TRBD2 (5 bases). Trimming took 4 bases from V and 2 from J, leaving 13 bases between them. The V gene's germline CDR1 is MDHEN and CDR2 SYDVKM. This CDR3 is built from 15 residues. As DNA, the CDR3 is TGTGCCAGCAGTTCACTCGGACTTCACACAGATACGCAGTATTTT. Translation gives CASSSLGLHTDTQYF.

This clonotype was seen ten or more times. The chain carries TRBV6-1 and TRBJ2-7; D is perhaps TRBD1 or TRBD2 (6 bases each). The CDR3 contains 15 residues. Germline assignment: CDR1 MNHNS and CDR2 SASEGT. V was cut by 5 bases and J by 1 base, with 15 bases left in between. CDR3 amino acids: CASSPGHGTSYEQYF. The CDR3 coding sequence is TGTGCCAGCAGTCCGGGACACGGGACTTCCTACGAGCAGTACTTC.

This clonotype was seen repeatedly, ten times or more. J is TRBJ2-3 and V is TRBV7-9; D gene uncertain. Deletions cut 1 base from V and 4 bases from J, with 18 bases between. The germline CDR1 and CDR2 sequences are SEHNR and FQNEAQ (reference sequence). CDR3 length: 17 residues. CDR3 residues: CASSLGVLEVGADTQYF. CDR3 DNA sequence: TGTGCCAGCAGCTTAGGGGTACTCGAGGTTGGTGCAGATACGCAGTATTTT.

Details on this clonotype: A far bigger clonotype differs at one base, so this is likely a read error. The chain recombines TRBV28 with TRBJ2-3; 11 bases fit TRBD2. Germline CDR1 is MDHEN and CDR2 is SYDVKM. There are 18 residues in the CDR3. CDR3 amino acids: CASSFPGQTSGNGETRYF. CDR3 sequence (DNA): TGTGCCAGCAGTTTCCCCGGACAGACTAGCGGGAACGGGGAGACCCGGTACTTC.

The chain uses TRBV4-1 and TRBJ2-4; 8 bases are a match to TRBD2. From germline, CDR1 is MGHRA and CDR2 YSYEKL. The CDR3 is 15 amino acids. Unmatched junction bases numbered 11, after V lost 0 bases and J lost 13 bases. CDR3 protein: CASSQDRTSRNEQYF. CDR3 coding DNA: TGCGCCAGCAGCCAAGATAGGACTAGCCGCAATGAGCAGTACTTC.

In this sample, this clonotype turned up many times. The DNA of the CDR3 is TGTGCCAGCAGCAGACTAGCGGGAGGGCTCGGGGAGCTGTTTTTT. It is translated as CASSRLAGGLGELFF. V usage is TRBV6-1 and J usage is TRBJ2-2; the match to TRBD2 covers 14 bases. CDR3 size: 15 residues. J was trimmed by 7 bases and V by 6 bases; bases with no gene match: 4. Germline V gene lookup returns CDR1 MNHNS and CDR2 SASEGT.

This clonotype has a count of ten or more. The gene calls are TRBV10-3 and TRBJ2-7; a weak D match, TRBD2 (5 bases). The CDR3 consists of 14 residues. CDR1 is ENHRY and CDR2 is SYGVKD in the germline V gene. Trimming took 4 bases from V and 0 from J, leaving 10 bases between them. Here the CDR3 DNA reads TGTGCCATCAGTGGACACGGAGGCTCCTACGAGCAGTACTTC. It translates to CAISGHGGSYEQYF.

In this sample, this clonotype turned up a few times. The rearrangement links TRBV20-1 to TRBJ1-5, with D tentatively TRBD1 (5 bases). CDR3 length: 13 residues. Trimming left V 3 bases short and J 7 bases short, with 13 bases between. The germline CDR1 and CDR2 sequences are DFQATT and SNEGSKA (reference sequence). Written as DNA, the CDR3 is TGCAGTGCTAGCCCAGGGATGTCGCAGCCCCAGCATTTT. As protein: CSASPGMSQPQHF.

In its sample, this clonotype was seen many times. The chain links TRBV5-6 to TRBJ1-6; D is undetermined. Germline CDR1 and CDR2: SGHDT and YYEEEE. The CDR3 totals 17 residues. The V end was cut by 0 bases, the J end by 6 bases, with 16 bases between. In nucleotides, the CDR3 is TGTGCCAGCAGCTTGGCTCAGTTCGACACTTTTAATTCACCCCTCCACTTT. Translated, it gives CASSLAQFDTFNSPLHF.

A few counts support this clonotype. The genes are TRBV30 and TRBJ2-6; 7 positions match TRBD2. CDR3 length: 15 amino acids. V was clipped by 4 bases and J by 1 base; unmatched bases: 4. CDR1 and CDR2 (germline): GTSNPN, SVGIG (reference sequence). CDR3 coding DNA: TGTGCCTGGATATTGGGAGGGTCTGGGGCCAACGTCCTGACTTTC. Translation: CAWILGGSGANVLTF.

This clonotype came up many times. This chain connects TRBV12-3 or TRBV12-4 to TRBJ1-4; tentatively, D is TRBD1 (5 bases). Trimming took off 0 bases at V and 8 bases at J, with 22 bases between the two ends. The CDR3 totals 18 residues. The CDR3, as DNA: TGTGCCAGCAGTTTAGCACCCCCTGGGACGACCCGGAGCGAAAAACTGTTTTTT. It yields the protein CASSLAPPGTTRSEKLFF.

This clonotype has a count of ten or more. The DNA for the CDR3 is TGTGCCAGCAGCGAGGGACTAGCGGGAGGTTCTGAGCAGTTCTTC. It translates to CASSEGLAGGSEQFF. The V gene is TRBV9, the J gene TRBJ2-1, with 15 bases identical to TRBD2. The CDR3 covers 15 residues. Trimming cost V 3 bases and J 9 bases; bases outside gene matches: 4. Germline loops: CDR1 SGDLS, CDR2 YYNGEE.